Presented here are 25 T cell receptor beta chains from one specimen sequenced in a study of beta chain features in type 1 diabetes. The sequenced template was cDNA made from the entire isolated RNA. Here immunoSEQ multiplex PCR was the method, and the copy in TCRdb shows in-frame clones only, minus some. The data contain about 360,000 clones, around 12% of them singletons. The specimen sequenced was naive CD4+ T cells from blood. These receptors were obtained from a man between 18 and 29 years old in good health.

This clone was observed a few times. CDR3 protein: CASSLTVDLRNEQFF. Here the CDR3 DNA reads TGTGCCAGCAGCCTGACAGTGGATCTGCGCAATGAGCAGTTCTTC. V is TRBV7-3 and J is TRBJ2-1; weak D call: TRBD1 (5 bases). From germline, CDR1 is SGHTA and CDR2 FQGTGA. CDR3 length: 15 amino acids. V lost 5 bases and J 6 bases, leaving 17 bases between the germline ends.

This clone has only a few counts. The chain links TRBV2 to TRBJ2-5; D may be TRBD1 (6 bases). This CDR3 contains 13 residues. Germline V gene lookup returns CDR1 SNHLY and CDR2 FYNNEI. The V end lost 5 bases, the J end lost 3 bases, and 10 bases lay between the germline ends. The CDR3 coding sequence is TGTGCCAGCAGTTCGGACAGAGAAGAGACCCAGTACTTC. This encodes CASSSDREETQYF.

The chain combines TRBV5-4 with TRBJ2-5; D perhaps matches TRBD2 (5 bases). The CDR3 is 14 residues long. Germline-derived CDR1 and CDR2 are SGHNT and YYREEE (reference sequence). With 9 bases removed from V and 4 bases from J, the gap between germline ends came to 19 bases. The CDR3: CATRIGSVLETQYF. Written as DNA, the CDR3 is TGTGCCACTCGGATAGGGAGTGTCTTAGAGACCCAGTACTTC.

This chain links TRBV29-1 with TRBJ2-4; possible D gene TRBD1, 6 bases. Germline V gene lookup returns CDR1 SQVTM and CDR2 ANQGSEA. The CDR3 runs to 14 residues. V lost 4 bases to trimming and J lost 12 bases, with 22 bases between them. In DNA form, the CDR3 reads TGCAGCGTTGCTATTGGTCGGACAGTAACCGGTCAGTACTTC. It is translated as CSVAIGRTVTGQYF.

This clone was observed a few times. V usage is TRBV29-1 and J usage is TRBJ1-1; maybe TRBD1 (6 bases). Germline assignment: CDR1 SQVTM and CDR2 ANQGSEA. Trimming cost V 1 base and J 5 bases, with 11 bases left between them. The length of the CDR3 is 13 residues. CDR3 loop: CSVEADRRTEAFF. The DNA of the CDR3 is TGCAGCGTTGAAGCGGACAGACGGACTGAAGCTTTCTTT.

This chain uses TRBV5-1 with TRBJ1-2; 7 bases align to TRBD1. The V gene end was trimmed by 4 bases and the J gene end by 3 bases; junction bases not matched to a gene: 6. The CDR3 length is 14 residues. The V gene's germline CDR1 is SGHRS and CDR2 YFSETQ. In nucleotides, the CDR3 is TGCGCCAGCAGCGGCCTGGACAGGTACTATGGCTACACCTTC. Translated, it gives CASSGLDRYYGYTF.

This clone was seen more than once but under ten times. The rearrangement joins TRBV19 to TRBJ2-7, with a weak D call TRBD2 (6 bases). This CDR3 region has 15 residues. Trimming left V 5 bases short and J 0 bases short, with 14 bases between. Germline CDR1 LNHDA, CDR2 SQIVND (reference sequence). DNA for the CDR3: TGTGCCAGTAGTCCGCGGAGGGTTAGCTCCTACGAGCAGTACTTC. This translates into CASSPRRVSSYEQYF.

The chain has TRBV10-3 and TRBJ2-7, with 9 bases fitting TRBD1. The CDR3 runs 15 residues. CDR1 is ENHRY and CDR2 is SYGVKD in the germline V gene. V was clipped by 6 bases and J by 0 bases; unmatched bases: 6. The CDR3 loop is CAIRDDRGDSYEQYF. DNA for the CDR3: TGTGCCATCAGAGATGACAGGGGGGACTCCTACGAGCAGTACTTC.

This clone turned up a few times. The chain uses TRBV9 and TRBJ1-5; D call uncertain. Germline loops: CDR1 SGDLS, CDR2 YYNGEE. The CDR3 is made up of 14 amino acids. The V gene lost 0 bases and the J gene lost 6 bases, with 10 bases spanning the gap. The CDR3, as DNA: TGTGCCAGCAGCGTAGTGCCGGTCGGTCAGCCCCAGCATTTT. It is translated as CASSVVPVGQPQHF.

The chain employs TRBV5-1 and TRBJ1-4; D may be TRBD1 (5 bases). Germline assignment: CDR1 SGHRS and CDR2 YFSETQ. Trimming removed 0 bases from V and 2 bases from J, with 11 bases in between. The CDR3 sequence is 16 residues long. The CDR3 reads CASSLEQAGTNEKLFF. CDR3 in DNA: TGCGCCAGCAGCTTGGAACAGGCGGGGACTAATGAAAAACTGTTTTTT.

This clone was seen a handful of times. The rearrangement links TRBV18 to TRBJ1-2; no clear D gene. Trimming took 3 bases from V and 8 from J, leaving 13 bases between them. The CDR3 totals 13 residues. Germline CDR1 is KGHSH and CDR2 is LQKENI. Written as DNA, the CDR3 is TGTGCCAGCTCACCCGCGGGCCTAAAAGGCTACACCTTC. As protein: CASSPAGLKGYTF. Filled out from reference TRBV18 and TRBJ1-2, the complete variable domain reads NAGVMQNPRHLVRRRGQEARLRCSPMKGHSHVYWYRQLPEEGLKFMVYLQKENIIDESGMPKERFSAEFPKEGPSILRIQQVVRGDSAAYFCASSPAGLKGYTFGSGTRLTVV.

The rearrangement links TRBV15 to TRBJ2-2; 12 nucleotides match TRBD2. Germline V gene sequence: CDR1 LNHNV, CDR2 YYDKDF (reference sequence). The CDR3 extends over 17 amino acids. Trimming took 5 bases from V and 0 from J; bases not matched to a gene: 4. The CDR3 nucleotides read TGTGCCACCAGCTGGGGACTAGCGGGCGCGAACACCGGGGAGCTGTTTTTT. Protein sequence: CATSWGLAGANTGELFF.

This clone was observed a few times. This chain connects TRBV5-4 to TRBJ2-1; the D gene is possibly TRBD1 (5 bases). The V gene's germline CDR1 is SGHNT and CDR2 YYREEE (reference sequence). The CDR3 is 12 amino acids. V dropped 4 bases and J dropped 13 bases, with 15 bases sitting between them. DNA of the CDR3: TGTGCCAGCAGCATAGAGACTGGGGCTCAGTTCTTC. It translates to CASSIETGAQFF.

The table lists this clone with a few counts. The J gene is TRBJ1-1, the V gene TRBV6-1, with D possibly being TRBD1 (6 bases). Germline assignment: CDR1 MNHNS and CDR2 SASEGT. Trimming shortened V by 6 bases and J by 0 bases, and 8 bases separated the two germline ends. The CDR3 runs 13 residues. The CDR3 here is CASRDSLNTEAFF. The CDR3 region has the DNA TGTGCCAGCAGGGACAGCTTGAACACTGAAGCTTTCTTT.

This clone was seen only a few times. The chain recombines TRBV7-2 with TRBJ2-7; a possible D gene is TRBD1 (5 bases). The V end lost 0 bases, the J end lost 0 bases, and 9 bases lay between the germline ends. The germline CDR1 and CDR2 sequences are SGHTA and FQGNSA. The CDR3 has 15 amino acids. The CDR3 sequence: CASSLAGVASYEQYF. The DNA for the CDR3 is TGTGCCAGCAGCTTAGCAGGGGTGGCCTCCTACGAGCAGTACTTC.

The CDR3 nucleotides read TGTGCCAGCAGCTACACCGGGACAGGTCCCTACGAGCAGTACTTC. Translated, it gives CASSYTGTGPYEQYF. The gene calls are TRBV11-3 and TRBJ2-7, with 8 bases aligning to TRBD1. V lost 4 bases, J lost 2 bases, and 7 bases stayed unmatched. Per the germline V gene, CDR1 is SGHNT and CDR2 is YENEEA. The CDR3 extends over 15 amino acids.

This clone was counted only a few times. V gene TRBV28 combines with J gene TRBJ1-2; the D gene is possibly TRBD1 (5 bases). The V end was cut by 4 bases, the J end by 8 bases, with 11 bases between. This CDR3 comprises 12 residues. Germline V gene sequence: CDR1 MDHEN, CDR2 SYDVKM. The CDR3 reads CASSYQGRGYTF. As DNA, the CDR3 is TGTGCCAGCAGTTACCAGGGAAGGGGCTACACCTTC.

The chain couples TRBV4-1 to TRBJ2-7, with TRBD1 as a possible D gene (5 bases). Germline V gene sequence: CDR1 MGHRA, CDR2 YSYEKL. The CDR3 loop spans 15 amino acids. Deletions cut 2 bases from V and 2 bases from J, with 13 bases between. The CDR3 protein is CASSQNLWGAYEQYF. CDR3 DNA sequence: TGCGCCAGCAGCCAAAATCTCTGGGGCGCCTACGAGCAGTACTTC.

This clone has only a few counts. The chain recombines TRBV9 with TRBJ1-2, with D hard to call. The CDR3 is made up of 15 amino acids. Germline CDR1 is SGDLS and CDR2 is YYNGEE. V was cut by 0 bases and J by 5 bases, with 14 bases left in between. CDR3 sequence reads: CASSVASGRIYGYTF. The CDR3 nucleotides read TGTGCCAGCAGCGTAGCTTCAGGCCGTATTTATGGCTACACCTTC.

The chain has TRBV15 and TRBJ2-5; the match to TRBD1 covers 10 bases. In germline, CDR1 is LNHNV, CDR2 YYDKDF (reference sequence). After removal of 6 bases from V and 3 bases from J, the junction contained 4 bases not matched to a gene. The CDR3 runs to 14 residues. DNA for the CDR3: TGTGCCACCAGTAGGGACAGGGGAGAAGAGACCCAGTACTTC. This sequence encodes CATSRDRGEETQYF.

This chain connects TRBV6-5 to TRBJ2-1, with 9 positions matching TRBD1. Germline lookup yields CDR1 MNHEY and CDR2 SVGAGI. The CDR3 consists of 16 residues. V was clipped by 0 bases and J by 8 bases; unmatched bases: 8. CDR3 amino acids: CASSYSGGTGPYEQFF. Written as DNA, the CDR3 is TGTGCCAGCAGTTACTCGGGTGGGACAGGGCCATATGAGCAGTTCTTC.

The chain uses TRBV2 and TRBJ1-4, with 8 nucleotides matching TRBD1. Germline V gene sequence: CDR1 SNHLY, CDR2 FYNNEI. This CDR3 has 13 amino acids. V was pared by 9 bases and J by 2 bases, with 2 bases of the junction left unmatched. This CDR3 is CARTGATNEKLFF. CDR3 DNA: TGTGCCAGGACAGGGGCGACTAATGAAAAACTGTTTTTT.

J is TRBJ2-2 and V is TRBV11-3; 12 bases fit TRBD1. Germline CDR1 SGHNT, CDR2 YENEEA. The CDR3 has 15 amino acids. The ends lost 5 bases at V and 6 bases at J; junction bases unmatched: 4. The CDR3 DNA follows: TGTGCCAGCAGCCTGGGACAGGGGGCCTCCGGGGAGCTGTTTTTT. Its protein is CASSLGQGASGELFF. Complete variable domain (other parts from reference TRBV11-3 and TRBJ2-2): EAGVVQSPRYKIIEKKQPVAFWCNPISGHNTLYWYLQNLGQGPELLIRYENEEAVDDSQLPKDRFSAERLKGVDSTLKIQPAELGDSAVYLCASSLGQGASGELFFGEGSRLTVL.

There are a few counts of this clone. The chain recombines TRBV4-1 with TRBJ2-1; 7 nucleotides align to TRBD2. In germline, CDR1 is MGHRA, CDR2 YSYEKL. The CDR3 contains 16 residues. V trimming: 1 base; J trimming: 5 bases; junction bases outside the gene matches: 8. In DNA form, the CDR3 reads TGCGCCAGCAGCCAAGTGATGCGGGGAGGGAACAATGAGCAGTTCTTC. It is translated as CASSQVMRGGNNEQFF.

This clone was seen more than once but under ten times. The chain uses TRBV5-4 and TRBJ2-7; TRBD1 aligns across 9 bases. J was trimmed by 5 bases and V by 3 bases; bases with no gene match: 9. The CDR3 runs 15 residues. Per germline, CDR1 SGHNT and CDR2 YYREEE (reference sequence). The CDR3 spells CASSYATGQGHEQYF. The CDR3 nucleotides are TGTGCCAGCAGCTATGCAACGGGACAGGGCCACGAGCAGTACTTC. The full variable domain, rest sourced from reference TRBV5-4 and TRBJ2-7, is ETGVTQSPTHLIKTRGQQVTLRCSSQSGHNTVSWYQQALGQGPQFIFQYYREEENGRGNFPPRFSGLQFPNYSSELNVNALELDDSALYLCASSYATGQGHEQYFGPGTRLTVT.